Each of the 18 T cell receptor beta chains below was sequenced from the same sample in a study of cytomegalovirus exposure and HLA in healthy donors. Vbeta (60) and Jbeta (13) primers were used in the PCR. Sequenced by immunoSEQ multiplex PCR; TCRdb stores in-frame clones only, minus some. The data contain around 130,000 clones, around three quarters of them seen just once; the ten biggest clones take up about 2.5%. Sequencing input: PBMCs. These receptors were collected from a man aged 25 to 45 in good health and CMV-seronegative.

The V and J genes are TRBV2 and TRBJ2-7; D is unclear. In germline, CDR1 is SNHLY, CDR2 FYNNEI. The V end was cut by 0 bases, the J end by 3 bases, with 6 bases between. The length of the CDR3 is 13 residues. DNA of the CDR3: TGTGCCAGCAGTGAAGCGCCAGGCTACGAGCAGTACTTC. Protein: CASSEAPGYEQYF.

The rearrangement links TRBV7-8 to TRBJ2-3, with 11 nucleotides matching TRBD2. The J segment lost 1 base and the V segment lost 5 bases, leaving 5 bases of the junction unmatched. Germline V lookup: CDR1 SGHVS, CDR2 FQNEAQ. The CDR3 extends over 16 amino acids. The CDR3 here is CASSLRTSGRTDTQYF. CDR3 sequence (DNA): TGTGCCAGCAGCCTCCGGACTAGCGGGCGCACAGATACGCAGTATTTT.

CDR3 protein: CSVEEGTGGVKLFF. The CDR3 region has the DNA TGCAGCGTTGAAGAAGGGACAGGGGGCGTAAAACTGTTTTTT. This chain uses TRBV29-1 with TRBJ1-4; 12 bases match TRBD1. The CDR3 is 14 amino acids. Germline V gene data show CDR1 as SQVTM and CDR2 as ANQGSEA. V dropped 0 bases and J dropped 10; count of bases not matched to a gene: 3.

The chain is built from TRBV28 and TRBJ2-7; D ambiguous. Germline lookup yields CDR1 MDHEN and CDR2 SYDVKM. Trimming removed 6 bases at V and 2 bases at J, with 5 bases between. The CDR3 runs 11 residues. In DNA, the CDR3 is TGTGCCAGCAGCGCGGCCTACGAGCAGTACTTC. Translated: CASSAAYEQYF.

The rearrangement joins TRBV30 to TRBJ1-1; D ambiguous. CDR1 is GTSNPN, CDR2 SVGIG, per germline (reference sequence). V was clipped by 0 bases and J by 7 bases, with 9 bases between them. The CDR3 length is 12 residues. The CDR3 reads CAWSVSHIEAFF. The CDR3 nucleotides read TGTGCCTGGAGTGTAAGTCACATTGAAGCTTTCTTT.

The rearrangement links TRBV25-1 to TRBJ1-2; maybe TRBD1 (5 bases). Between the trimmed V and J ends, which lost 1 base and 7 bases, there was a span of 10 bases. There are 13 residues in the CDR3. Germline V CDR1 and CDR2: MGHDK, SYGVNS. The CDR3 bases are TGTGCCAGCAGTGAATCCATCGGGGGTGGCTACACCTTC. This translates into CASSESIGGGYTF.

CDR3 protein: CASSPGESTDTQYF. The CDR3 coding sequence is TGTGCCAGCAGCCCGGGGGAGAGCACAGATACGCAGTATTTT. The genes are TRBV11-2 and TRBJ2-3, with a weak D call TRBD2 (6 bases). This CDR3 region has 14 residues. The V and J ends lost 5 bases and 0 bases respectively, with 9 bases between them. Germline CDR1 is SGHAT and CDR2 is FQNNGV.

The genes are TRBV6-4 and TRBJ2-1; D gene unclear. This CDR3 is 13 amino acids long. The V gene's germline CDR1 is MRHNA and CDR2 SNTAGT. The V end lost 4 bases, the J end lost 0 bases, and 4 bases lay between the germline ends. CDR3 in amino acids: CASSASSYNEQFF. In nucleotides, the CDR3 is TGTGCCAGCAGTGCTAGCTCCTACAATGAGCAGTTCTTC.

The chain couples TRBV14 to TRBJ2-2; TRBD2 matches 15 bases. CDR3 length: 21 residues. V shed 5 bases, J shed 5 bases, and the junction held 18 bases outside the gene matches. The V gene's germline CDR1 is SGHDN and CDR2 FVKESK. CDR3 DNA sequence: TGTGCCAGCAGCAAGCGAACCCACGGGACTAGCGGGAGGTCTTGGACCGGGGAGCTGTTTTTT. It specifies CASSKRTHGTSGRSWTGELFF.

The V call is TRBV6-5, the J call TRBJ2-7; D remains ambiguous. V was shortened by 3 bases and J by 3 bases, with 9 bases between the two germline ends. CDR1 and CDR2 from the germline V gene are MNHEY and SVGAGI. This CDR3 has 13 residues. The CDR3 loop reads CASSYKEDYEQYF. The CDR3 bases are TGTGCCAGCAGTTATAAAGAGGACTACGAGCAGTACTTC.

The rearrangement links TRBV5-4 to TRBJ1-6; 8 bases agree with TRBD1. Germline loops: CDR1 SGHNT, CDR2 YYREEE (reference sequence). V was clipped by 4 bases and J by 14 bases; unmatched bases: 11. The CDR3 has 14 amino acids. Here the CDR3 reads CASSPQGALSALHF. In nucleotides, the CDR3 is TGTGCCAGCAGCCCTCAGGGGGCACTTTCGGCCCTCCACTTT.

The chain uses TRBV7-3 and TRBJ2-3; D unresolved. Per germline, CDR1 SGHTA and CDR2 FQGTGA. CDR3 length: 15 amino acids. V gave up 1 base and J gave up 2 bases, with 10 bases separating them. CDR3 residues: CASSLSAAHTDTQYF. The DNA for the CDR3 is TGTGCCAGCAGCTTAAGTGCAGCGCACACAGATACGCAGTATTTT. The full variable domain, rest sourced from reference TRBV7-3 and TRBJ2-3, is GAGVSQTPSNKVTEKGKYVELRCDPISGHTALYWYRQSLGQGPEFLIYFQGTGAADDSGLPNDRFFAVRPEGSVSTLKIQRTERGDSAVYLCASSLSAAHTDTQYFGPGTRLTVL.

V and J are TRBV18 and TRBJ2-7, with TRBD2 matching 7 bases. Germline V gene sequence: CDR1 KGHSH, CDR2 LQKENI. J gave up 2 bases and V 2 bases, and 9 bases lay outside the gene matches. The CDR3 has 16 residues. The CDR3 DNA sequence: TGTGCCAGCTCACCAGTTGCCGGGAGGCCCCCCTACGAGCAGTACTTC. Translating gives CASSPVAGRPPYEQYF.

The genes are TRBV6-5 and TRBJ2-7; 13 nucleotides line up with TRBD2. Trimming at V came to 5 bases and at J to 2 bases, leaving 3 bases not matched to a gene. This CDR3 has 15 residues. Germline V gene sequence: CDR1 MNHEY, CDR2 SVGAGI. CDR3 nucleotide sequence: TGTGCCAGCAGTCCCGGACTAGCGGGAGCCTACGAGCAGTACTTC. This encodes CASSPGLAGAYEQYF.

This clone showed up just a few times. The chain is built from TRBV6-5 and TRBJ2-7; 11 nucleotides line up with TRBD1. CDR3 size: 14 residues. Losses at the gene ends were 3 bases for V and 7 bases for J; bases not matched to a gene: 5. Per the germline V gene, CDR1 is MNHEY and CDR2 is SVGAGI. The CDR3 sequence: CASSYGQGAWEQYF. CDR3 coding DNA: TGTGCCAGCAGTTATGGACAGGGGGCCTGGGAGCAGTACTTC.

The chain is built from TRBV6-6 and TRBJ1-3, with 7 bases aligning to TRBD1. The CDR3 runs 14 residues. V was clipped by 4 bases and J by 1 base; unmatched bases: 1. Germline V gene sequence: CDR1 MNHNY, CDR2 SVGAGI (reference sequence). CDR3 nucleotides: TGTGCCAGCAGTTCAGGGGGATCTGGAAACACCATATATTTT. It encodes CASSSGGSGNTIYF.

A note on this clone: This CDR3 is also generated by other DNA sequences in the sample. V usage is TRBV10-1 and J usage is TRBJ2-2, with D tentatively TRBD1 or TRBD2 (6 bases each). Per the germline V gene, CDR1 is WNHNN and CDR2 is SYGVQD (reference sequence). The CDR3 loop spans 14 amino acids. Trimming shortened V by 6 bases and J by 3 bases, and 11 bases separated the two germline ends. In DNA form, the CDR3 reads TGCGCCAGCAGCGAGGGGGGCTACACCGGGGAGCTGTTTTTT. Translation gives CASSEGGYTGELFF.

The V and J genes are TRBV27 and TRBJ2-3, with 8 bases that match TRBD1. Germline assignment: CDR1 MNHEY and CDR2 SMNVEV (reference sequence). J lost 1 base, V lost 7 bases, and 7 bases had no gene match. This CDR3 spans 15 amino acids. The CDR3: CASKSGGAGTDTQYF. As DNA, the CDR3 is TGTGCCAGCAAATCAGGGGGCGCCGGCACAGATACGCAGTATTTT.